This TCR beta chain was found in a study of regulatory T cells in long-lasting Graves disease. General observations from the study: Among samples with persistent disease, TRBV28, TRBJ1-2 and TRBJ2-5 were favored. Persistent-disease Graves' patients showed less TCR diversity than new cases. Whereas new patients shared 950 to 1,000 public clonotypes, persistent patients shared more, at about 2,700.

Arm-PCR of CDR3 regions and iRepertoire HTBI primers were used to build TCR beta libraries. As originally analysed: Identification of gene segments yielded over 60 TRBV and more than eleven TRBJ across samples. TCRdb reprocessed the multiplex PCR reads with MiXCR, giving one entry per CDR3 protein. The V and J calls follow TCRdb's processing rather than the paper's. The table lists hundreds of thousands of distinct CDR3 sequences, roughly a fifth of them singletons. As for this clonotype: Its cognate antigen is unknown. Germline is not matched at one junction end, which may reflect a read error.

CDR3 length equals 12 residues. CDR1 SNHLY and CDR2 FYNNEI come from the germline V gene. Specified time point: persistent/refractory GD, antithyroid drugs over 5 years with positive TRAb. PBMC RNA was the source of the TCR library. The chain combines TRBV2 with TRBJ2-7; D unclear. This specimen was peripheral blood mononuclear cells (PBMCs), taken when the disease was refractory, from a patient treated with antithyroid drugs. This TCR was recovered from a female donor with Graves disease. In DNA, the CDR3 is TGTGCCATCAGTGTGGGCAGCTACGAGCAGTACTTC. Its protein product is CAISVGSYEQYF.